The 16 T cell receptor beta chains below come from one sample, sequenced in a study of T cells in Graves' hyperthyroidism and ophthalmopathy. There were TCR beta CDR3 regions amplified from RNA transcripts. TCR CDR3 regions were first amplified by RT-PCR with HTBI primers. TCRdb reprocessed the multiplex PCR reads with MiXCR, giving one entry per CDR3 protein. The table has approximately 630,000 distinct CDR3 sequences, 15% to 20% seen once. Sequencing used blood. The origin of the receptors is a woman aged 25 to 39 with Graves' hyperthyroidism.

This clonotype was counted only a few times. Being one base from a much bigger clone, this may be a read error. The chain has TRBV30 and TRBJ2-1, with TRBD1 matching 8 bases. The J segment lost 9 bases and the V segment lost 5 bases, leaving 12 bases of the junction unmatched. The germline V gene has CDR1 GTSNPN and CDR2 SVGIG (reference sequence). The CDR3 totals 14 residues. The CDR3 spells CAWSYGQGPSEQFF. The CDR3 nucleotides are TGTGCCTGGTCATACGGACAGGGTCCCAGTGAGCAGTTCTTC. The whole variable domain, filled in from reference TRBV30 and TRBJ2-1, reads SQTIHQWPATLVQPVGSPLSLECTVEGTSNPNLYWYRQAAGRGLQLLFYSVGIGQISSEVPQNLSASRPQDRQFILSSKKLLLSDSGFYLCAWSYGQGPSEQFFGPGTRLTVL.

The rearrangement uses TRBV15 and TRBJ1-1, with a tentative D call TRBD1 (6 bases). V shed 0 bases and J shed 1 base, with 12 bases lying between them. Germline loops: CDR1 LNHNV, CDR2 YYDKDF (reference sequence). CDR3 length: 16 amino acids. Here the CDR3 reads CATSRDFGGANTEAFF. The CDR3 region has the DNA TGTGCCACCAGCAGAGATTTCGGGGGGGCGAACACTGAAGCTTTCTTT.

This clonotype came up many times. This chain joins TRBV5-1 and TRBJ1-1, with D unclear. V was cut by 2 bases and J by 1 base, with 9 bases left in between. The CDR3 contains 14 residues. The V gene's germline CDR1 is SGHRS and CDR2 YFSETQ. The CDR3 DNA reads as TGCGCCAGCAGCTTTGAAGGGTCGAACACTGAAGCTTTCTTT. Encoded protein: CASSFEGSNTEAFF. The full variable domain, with the rest looked up from reference TRBV5-1 and TRBJ1-1, is KAGVTQTPRYLIKTRGQQVTLSCSPISGHRSVSWYQQTPGQGLQFLFEYFSETQRNKGNFPGRFSGRQFSNSRSEMNVSTLELGDSALYLCASSFEGSNTEAFFGQGTRLTVV.

This clonotype has a count of ten or more. This chain connects TRBV27 to TRBJ2-5; D not certain. The V end was cut by 5 bases, the J end by 5 bases, with 12 bases between. This CDR3 contains 13 residues. Germline V gives CDR1 MNHEY, CDR2 SMNVEV (reference sequence). CDR3 coding DNA: TGTGCCAGCAGTCAGGACGGGTGGGAGACCCAGTACTTC. Translating gives CASSQDGWETQYF.

This clonotype was observed many times. The gene calls are TRBV4-1 and TRBJ1-1; no definite D call. CDR1 and CDR2 (germline): MGHRA, YSYEKL. The CDR3 consists of 13 residues. V was pared by 1 base and J by 2 bases, with 5 bases between. CDR3 sequence reads: CASSQGPNTEAFF. The CDR3 DNA sequence: TGCGCCAGCAGCCAAGGCCCTAACACTGAAGCTTTCTTT.

The V call is TRBV20-1, the J call TRBJ1-1, with D unresolved. The CDR3 spans 15 residues. Germline lookup yields CDR1 DFQATT and CDR2 SNEGSKA (reference sequence). Trimming shortened V by 3 bases and J by 0 bases, and 14 bases separated the two germline ends. As DNA, the CDR3 is TGCAGTGCTAGCCCTTTTCCCAATTTGAACACTGAAGCTTTCTTT. This codes for CSASPFPNLNTEAFF.

The rearrangement links TRBV4-3 to TRBJ2-1; D gene unclear. The CDR3 covers 14 residues. Germline V CDR1 and CDR2: LGHNA, YSLEER. V lost 4 bases and J 8 bases, leaving 15 bases between the germline ends. The CDR3 bases are TGCGCCAGCAGCCGCGGCATCGGTGCAGATGAGCAGTTCTTC. Amino acid sequence: CASSRGIGADEQFF.

This clonotype was observed a few times. This sequence joins TRBV4-2 and TRBJ2-7; D remains ambiguous. Germline lookup yields CDR1 LGHNA and CDR2 YNFKEQ. The CDR3 has 15 amino acids. V dropped 0 bases and J dropped 0 bases, with 9 bases sitting between them. The CDR3 here is CASSQEVDGSYEQYF. For the CDR3, the DNA is TGTGCCAGCAGCCAAGAGGTAGACGGCTCCTACGAGCAGTACTTC.

The CDR3 loop reads CASSRLKGKQPQHF. In nucleotides, the CDR3 is TGCGCCAGCAGCCGCCTTAAGGGGAAACAGCCCCAGCATTTT. This chain uses TRBV4-1 with TRBJ1-5, with D perhaps matching TRBD1 (5 bases). This CDR3 has 14 amino acids. Germline V gene sequence: CDR1 MGHRA, CDR2 YSYEKL. With 4 bases removed from V and 7 bases from J, the gap between germline ends came to 14 bases.

The chain recombines TRBV28 with TRBJ2-1; D is ambiguous. The CDR3 totals 10 residues. Trimming removed 10 bases from V and 9 bases from J, with 10 bases in between. Germline-derived CDR1 and CDR2 are MDHEN and SYDVKM. The CDR3 DNA reads as TGTGCCACAAGAAGGGCTGAGCAGTTCTTC. The encoded protein is CATRRAEQFF.

A note on this clonotype: This sequence may be a read error, since a much larger clone differs from it by one base. This chain connects TRBV6-5 to TRBJ1-4; 9 bases are shared with TRBD1. The CDR3 runs 17 residues. Looked up from germline, CDR1 is MNHEY and CDR2 is SVGAGI. CDR3 DNA sequence: TGTGCCAGCGGTTACTCGGACAGGGGATACACTAATGAAAAACTGTTTTTT. This codes for CASGYSDRGYTNEKLFF.

A few counts support this clonotype. The chain carries TRBV19 and TRBJ1-1, with 7 positions matching TRBD1. This CDR3 has 12 residues. With V trimmed by 9 bases and J by 4 bases, 5 bases remained unmatched. Looked up from germline, CDR1 is LNHDA and CDR2 is SQIVND (reference sequence). CDR3 in DNA: TGTGCCAGCCTTGGGACAGTCACTGAAGCTTTCTTT. It encodes CASLGTVTEAFF. Drawing the rest from reference TRBV19 and TRBJ1-1, the complete variable domain is DGGITQSPKYLFRKEGQNVTLSCEQNLNHDAMYWYRQDPGQGLRLIYYSQIVNDFQKGDIAEGYSVSREKKESFPLTVTSAQKNPTAFYLCASLGTVTEAFFGQGTRLTVV.

The sample holds many counts of this clonotype. This sequence joins TRBV11-2 and TRBJ2-1; tentative D call: TRBD2 (6 bases). V was cut by 1 base and J by 0 bases, with 10 bases left in between. CDR3 length: 16 residues. CDR1 SGHAT and CDR2 FQNNGV come from the germline V gene. CDR3: CASSLGYGSSYNEQFF. The DNA of the CDR3 is TGTGCCAGCAGCTTAGGCTACGGGAGCTCCTACAATGAGCAGTTCTTC.

Comment on this clonotype: One end of the junction varies from germline; a read error may be responsible. This sequence joins TRBV7-7 and TRBJ2-2; 15 nucleotides agree with TRBD2. Germline CDR1 and CDR2: SSHAT and FNYEAQ (reference sequence). This CDR3 is built from 19 residues. This CDR3 reads CASSASGTSGRTVTGELFF. CDR3 nucleotides: TGTGCTAGCAGCGCTTCGGGGACTAGCGGGAGGACCGTCACCGGGGAGCTGTTTTTT.

This clonotype has just one count. The genes are TRBV20-1 and TRBJ2-7; TRBD1 matches 7 bases. Germline CDR1 DFQATT, CDR2 SNEGSKA (reference sequence). This CDR3 spans 14 amino acids. V lost 1 base and J lost 2; bases outside the gene matches: 5. CDR3 sequence (DNA): TGCAGTGCTAGAGCCTTTCAGGGGGCCTACGAGCAGTACTTC. Translating gives CSARAFQGAYEQYF.

The J gene is TRBJ1-1, the V gene TRBV6-2 or TRBV6-3, with D possibly matching TRBD1 (5 bases). This CDR3 is 14 amino acids long. Per germline, CDR1 MNHEY and CDR2 SVGEGT. Deletions cut 6 bases from V and 6 bases from J, with 17 bases between. The CDR3 DNA sequence: TGTGCCAGCAGCCGACTCGGGGGAAGGCCTGAAGCTTTCTTT. As protein: CASSRLGGRPEAFF.